This T cell receptor beta chain emerged from a study of blood T cell repertoires in COVID-19. In germline, CDR1 is SNHLY, CDR2 FYNNEI. The CDR3 sequence is 13 residues long. V was shortened by 7 bases and J by 7 bases, with 14 bases between the two germline ends. Method: immunoSEQ multiplex PCR; TCRdb's copy keeps in-frame clones and lacks some. The sample has some 150,000 clones, roughly 87% seen once. The rearrangement joins TRBV2 to TRBJ2-1; D unresolved. This clonotype was obtained from a woman in her 70s with acute or convalescent COVID-19. The sample was peripheral blood. In DNA, the CDR3 is TGTGCCAGCATAGAGGTTTTTGGAAATGAGCAGTTCTTC. This translates into CASIEVFGNEQFF.